The clone carrying this TCR beta chain appeared once. The table came from immunoSEQ multiplex PCR; TCRdb's copy has only in-frame clones and leaves some out. The sample consists of about 2.1 million clones, approximately 94% of them appearing once. In the naive CD8 group, cells lacked CD45RO and were positively selected for CCR7, so terminally differentiated effector memory CD45RA+ cells were left out. Germline V gene sequence: CDR1 MNHEY, CDR2 SMNVEV (reference sequence). The CDR3 runs to 15 residues. Trimming shortened V by 1 base and J by 6 bases, and 16 bases separated the two germline ends. These data come from a study of shared clonotypes between healthy human individuals.

The chain recombines TRBV27 with TRBJ2-7, with a tentative D call TRBD1 (6 bases). Specimen: naive CD8+ T cells from PBMCs. This receptor was identified in a man aged 18 to 30 in good health. Some clones in this sample may be carry-over from other donors' samples. The CDR3 protein is CASSLFYSAGVEQYF. In DNA form, the CDR3 reads TGTGCCAGCAGTTTATTTTACTCGGCAGGGGTCGAGCAGTACTTC.